The 2 T cell receptor beta chains below all came from one sample that was sequenced in a study of blood T cell repertoires in COVID-19. This table comes from immunoSEQ multiplex PCR, and its TCRdb copy is limited to in-frame clones, with some not included. The sample contains about 150,000 clones, approximately 80% of which appear only once. Sequencing was done on a sample of peripheral blood. Receptors were obtained from a woman older than 75 with acute or convalescent COVID-19.

The rearrangement joins TRBV30 to TRBJ2-7, with D unclear. Germline values: CDR1 GTSNPN, CDR2 SVGIG (reference sequence). The CDR3 totals 12 residues. Trimming stripped 0 bases from V and 4 bases from J, with 7 bases between. Here the CDR3 reads CAWSVVRYEQYF. DNA of the CDR3: TGTGCCTGGAGTGTCGTCAGGTACGAGCAGTACTTC.

The V gene is TRBV18, the J gene TRBJ1-1, with D unresolved. The CDR3 sequence is 13 residues long. The germline V gene has CDR1 KGHSH and CDR2 LQKENI. V lost 6 bases and J lost 1, with 9 bases in between. The CDR3 loop reads CASSEGRNTEAFF. DNA for the CDR3: TGTGCCAGCTCGGAGGGTAGGAACACTGAAGCTTTCTTT.